This T cell receptor beta chain was sequenced for a study of technical replicates of blood from a handful of donors. This clone was detected once. Some clones are missing from TCRdb's copy, which holds only in-frame ones; the method was immunoSEQ multiplex PCR. The table shows 60,000 to 80,000 clones, with roughly 90% occurring only once. CDR3 length: 15 amino acids. Per germline, CDR1 MNHEY and CDR2 SVGAGI. Sequenced sample: PBMCs. This rearrangement joins TRBV6-5 to TRBJ2-7, with TRBD2 identical over 12 bases. The origin of this receptor is a human donor in good health. Some clones in this sample may be carry-over from other donors' samples. The CDR3 reads CATRGLAGLPGEQYF. DNA of the CDR3: TGTGCAACCAGGGGACTAGCGGGCCTCCCGGGCGAGCAGTACTTC.